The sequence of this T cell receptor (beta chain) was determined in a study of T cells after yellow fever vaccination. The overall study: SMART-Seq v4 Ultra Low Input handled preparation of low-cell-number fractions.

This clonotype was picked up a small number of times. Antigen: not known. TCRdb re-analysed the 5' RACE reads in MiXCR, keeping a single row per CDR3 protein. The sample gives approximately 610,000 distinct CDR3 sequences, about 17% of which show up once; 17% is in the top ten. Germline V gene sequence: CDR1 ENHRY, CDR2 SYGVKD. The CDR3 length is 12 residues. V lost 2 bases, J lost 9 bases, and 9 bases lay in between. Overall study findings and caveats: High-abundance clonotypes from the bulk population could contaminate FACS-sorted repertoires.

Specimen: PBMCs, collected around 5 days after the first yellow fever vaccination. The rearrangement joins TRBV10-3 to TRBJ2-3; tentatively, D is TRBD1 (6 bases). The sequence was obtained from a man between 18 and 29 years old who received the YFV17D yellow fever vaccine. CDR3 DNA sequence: TGTGCCATCAGTGAGATCCAGGGGACGCAGTATTTT. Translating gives CAISEIQGTQYF.